This TCR beta chain was identified during a study of blood T cell repertoires in COVID-19. About the study: Acute-phase and convalescent COVID-19 samples originated in the United States, Italy and Spain. Nucleic acid was either cDNA or gDNA, and it came from T cells, B-cell-depleted T cells, or PBMCs.

Between the trimmed V and J ends, which lost 8 bases and 0 bases, there was a span of 16 bases. The V gene's germline CDR1 is MNHEY and CDR2 SVGAGI. The CDR3 extends over 15 amino acids. Original processing methods: It was from reference gene primer amplification that nucleated cell counts were estimated. TCRdb keeps only in-frame clones here, not all; method: immunoSEQ multiplex PCR. The V and J calls and clone size are taken from that table; D and trimming were inferred from the DNA. The sample carries approximately 96,000 clones, roughly 96% recorded once. The rearrangement uses TRBV6-5 and TRBJ2-5; D perhaps matches TRBD2 (6 bases). What was sequenced was peripheral blood. This receptor was identified in a human donor with active COVID-19. The donor label of this sample is uncertain. The CDR3 region is CASGGLGGDQETQYF. For the CDR3, the DNA is TGTGCCAGCGGGGGACTTGGTGGGGACCAAGAGACCCAGTACTTC.